This T cell receptor (beta chain) comes out of a study of shared clonotypes between healthy human individuals (dated by TCRdb to about 2020). For the wider study: A couple of women and a few men aged 18 to 49 years were included in the cohort. To estimate repertoire size and how much clonotypes are shared between individuals, the study performed deep sequencing of blood TCR repertoires from roughly five healthy adults. Leukapheresis yielded between about 0.94 and 9 billion PBMCs per donor. Different laboratories and diverse techniques were used to prepare libraries and sequence TCR repertoires, to increase sequencing depth and limit assay-specific biases. For each donor, three plates each were used for CD4 naive and CD4 memory, two plates were used for CD8 naive, and one plate was used for CD8 memory. Points the paper makes about the study in general: Sampling was limited to blood, and TCR repertoires in tissue likely differ from TCR repertoires in blood. Because the study included a small number of donors, the genetic and exposure-history diversity represented was limited. Higher generation probabilities were observed for clonotypes shared by all four sorted-subset donors than for non-shared clonotypes. Pairwise subsampling led to the expectation that sequencing depth would affect the degree of clonotype sharing among donors. Sharing across several donors was observed for about 5% of naive CD4, over 3% of naive CD8, over 2% of memory CD4, and roughly 0.4% of memory CD8 clonotypes. Naive subsets generally had larger estimated clonotype richness than memory subsets. Even with the large sequencing depth, rarefaction of the sorted-subset datasets indicated that sequencing was incomplete.

CD8 naive samples were CD45RO-negative cells positively selected for CCR7, giving a CD45RA+CCR7+ population that excluded TemRA cells. The donors were healthy, HIV-negative adults with no recently reported acute infections or vaccinations. Every donor was a Caucasian adult residing in Nashville, Tennessee, USA. Blood was collected by leukapheresis, and PBMCs were isolated by Ficoll-Histopaque density gradient centrifugation and then cryopreserved in liquid nitrogen vapor phase. Purity and quantity of every magnetically sorted T cell population were checked by analytical flow cytometry. Each sorted fraction had its genomic DNA isolated and then quantified by UV absorbance on a Nanodrop 2000c. Using the deep immunoSEQ assay, multiplex PCR amplified TCR CDR3 regions from genomic DNA. For each cell subset, the extracted genomic DNA was distributed evenly across all wells of several immunoSEQ 96-well plates, and each plate served as one replicate. For sorted subsets, roughly 200 ng of genomic DNA, equivalent to 30,000 or so T cell genomes, went into each replicate PCR. Purified libraries were quantified with a Qubit 3.0 fluorometer, sized on a Bioanalyzer 2100, and re-quantified with the KAPA Library Quantification kit. Every immunoSEQ 96-well plate was sequenced on a separate single-read 150-cycle Illumina NextSeq 550 flow cell. In the original analysis: Because the immunoSEQ output included only junctional sequences and no quality scores, the filtering could not be the same as the filtering used for full-length reads. To assign V/J genes and CDR3, sequences were annotated using PyIR, a Python wrapper for IgBLAST v1.9, with IMGT germline references. Reads with weak V/J assignments (E-value above 1e-6), missing CDR3, stop codons, out-of-frame junctions, or ambiguous translated residues were removed. A V3J clonotype was defined by an identical inferred V gene, J gene, and CDR3 amino acid sequence. Percentage overlap between repertoires was calculated by dividing the number of shared unique clonotypes by the size of the smaller repertoire. Repertoire richness was assessed with RTK rarefaction, the Chao1 estimator, and Recon v2.1 estimates of unobserved clonotypes. OLGA was used to compute generation probabilities for all TCRbeta clonotypes that the gDNA method yielded from a handful of donors. This is the immuneACCESS table as TCRdb keeps it, with only in-frame sequences that have V and J called. A part of the clones is gone; compared with another copy, unresolved V genes explain less than half, and the rest is unexplained. V, J and clone size were drawn from that table, and D and trimming were deduced from the DNA. This sample comprises about 700,000 clones, about 92% of them detected only once. About 24% of the sample is in the top ten clones.

With regard to this clone: Its antigen specificity is not known. It has no much larger one-base neighbor in the sample; base qualities were not kept.

The germline ends are 6 bases apart after V is trimmed by 3 bases and J by 4 bases. The CDR3 sequence holds 13 residues, the cysteine and phenylalanine included. The kept DNA is CDR3 alone, 39 bases in frame from the first base. Sequences SGHTA (CDR1) and FQGNSA (CDR2) are obtained from the germline V gene. The chain links TRBV7-2 with TRBJ2-2; no D segment can be confidently identified. This clonotype was obtained from a man younger than 40 in good health. The sequenced sample consisted of naive CD8+ T cells sorted from blood. This specimen's cell subset or site label, per the study, means: CD45RA+CCR7+. The nucleotide sequence is TGTGCCAGCAGCTTCGCCGGCACCGGGGAGCTGTTTTTT. Protein translation: CASSFAGTGELFF.